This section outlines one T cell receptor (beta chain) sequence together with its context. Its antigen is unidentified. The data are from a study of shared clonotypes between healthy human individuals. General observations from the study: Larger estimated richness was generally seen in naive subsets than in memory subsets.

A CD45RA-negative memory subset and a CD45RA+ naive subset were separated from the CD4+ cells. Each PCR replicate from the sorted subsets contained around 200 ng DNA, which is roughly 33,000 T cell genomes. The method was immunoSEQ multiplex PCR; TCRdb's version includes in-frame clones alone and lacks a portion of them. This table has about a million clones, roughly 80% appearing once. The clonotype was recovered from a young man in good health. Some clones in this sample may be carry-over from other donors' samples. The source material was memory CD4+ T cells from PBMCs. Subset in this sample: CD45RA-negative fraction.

CDR3 coding DNA: TGTGCCAGCAGTTACTCGTCTACCCTCCCTTACAATGAGCAGTTCTTC. This encodes CASSYSSTLPYNEQFF. V is TRBV6-6 and J is TRBJ2-1; D not certain. Trimming took 0 bases from V and 4 from J, leaving 13 bases between them. Germline V gives CDR1 MNHNY, CDR2 SVGAGI (reference sequence). This CDR3 has 16 amino acids.